What follows are 26 T cell receptor beta chains derived from one specimen sequenced in a study of beta chain features in type 1 diabetes. The investigators reverse transcribed all of the isolated RNA, so they sequenced expressed TCRB transcripts. The method was immunoSEQ multiplex PCR; TCRdb's version includes in-frame clones alone and lacks a portion of them. The sample holds some 350,000 clones, over 8.5% seen once. These TCRs' antigens remain unknown. Study-wide points: In every one of the four CD4+ subsets, TCRB CDR3s were moderately but significantly shorter in Type 1 diabetes patients.

Sequenced sample: central memory CD4+ T cells from blood. The receptors originated from a man in his thirties or forties with type 1 diabetes.

The V call is TRBV5-1, the J call TRBJ2-7; D uncertain. Germline V lookup: CDR1 SGHRS, CDR2 YFSETQ. Deletions cut 7 bases from V and 4 bases from J, with 12 bases between. This CDR3 has 12 amino acids. CDR3 nucleotide sequence: TGCGCCAGCCGTCTCACCCATTACGAGCAGTACTTC. It codes for CASRLTHYEQYF.

In this sample, this clone turned up a few times. The J gene is TRBJ2-7, the V gene TRBV28; D is unclear. This CDR3 contains 12 residues. The V end was cut by 4 bases, the J end by 7 bases, with 11 bases between. Germline CDR1 and CDR2: MDHEN and SYDVKM. The CDR3 nucleotides read TGTGCCAGCAGTTCAAACACGGGTGAGCAGTACTTC. This gives the protein CASSSNTGEQYF.

The chain employs TRBV10-3 and TRBJ2-1, with D perhaps given as TRBD1 or TRBD2 (5 bases each). Germline V gives CDR1 ENHRY, CDR2 SYGVKD. The V gene lost 8 bases and the J gene lost 7 bases, with 18 bases spanning the gap. The CDR3 loop spans 14 amino acids. The CDR3 protein is CAISAGAMRNEQFF. CDR3 nucleotides: TGTGCCATCTCAGCCGGGGCTATGAGGAATGAGCAGTTCTTC.

In this sample, this clone turned up a few times. V gene TRBV2 combines with J gene TRBJ1-1; D is possibly TRBD1 (5 bases). This CDR3 contains 13 residues. Germline CDR1 SNHLY, CDR2 FYNNEI. Trimming removed 7 bases at V and 2 bases at J, with 11 bases between. The CDR3 spells CASNRGRNTEAFF. CDR3 DNA: TGTGCCAGCAACCGGGGGAGAAACACTGAAGCTTTCTTT.

This clone was counted only a few times. The chain carries TRBV19 and TRBJ2-7; 7 nucleotides agree with TRBD2. CDR3 length: 16 amino acids. Per the germline V gene, CDR1 is LNHDA and CDR2 is SQIVND (reference sequence). J gave up 9 bases and V 5 bases, and 19 bases lay outside the gene matches. The CDR3 DNA is TGTGCCAGTAGTCCGCCTTACCGGGAGGCCAAAATCGGGCAGTACTTC. It is translated as CASSPPYREAKIGQYF.

This chain connects TRBV5-1 to TRBJ2-1; the D gene is possibly TRBD2 (5 bases). CDR3 size: 15 residues. CDR1 and CDR2 (germline): SGHRS, YFSETQ. V gave up 1 base and J gave up 3 bases, with 11 bases separating them. The CDR3: CASSLIGERYNEQFF. CDR3 bases: TGCGCCAGCAGCTTGATCGGGGAACGCTACAATGAGCAGTTCTTC.

This clone was detected ten times or more. This chain joins TRBV2 and TRBJ2-2; D is possibly TRBD1 (6 bases). CDR1 is SNHLY and CDR2 is FYNNEI in the germline V gene. CDR3 length equals 15 residues. V was shortened by 6 bases and J by 7 bases, with 18 bases between the two germline ends. CDR3 coding DNA: TGTGCCAGCAGCACTCAACCTCAGGGGCACGGGGAGCTGTTTTTT. This gives the protein CASSTQPQGHGELFF.

This chain connects TRBV7-2 to TRBJ1-2; D gene uncertain. CDR1 SGHTA and CDR2 FQGNSA come from the germline V gene. The CDR3 sequence is 14 residues long. V dropped 5 bases and J dropped 3 bases, with 13 bases sitting between them. CDR3 sequence (DNA): TGTGCCAGCAGCCAACCCGCAACGGACTATGGCTACACCTTC. It specifies CASSQPATDYGYTF.

This clone was observed at least ten times. The chain combines TRBV28 with TRBJ1-1, with D possibly TRBD1 on 6 matching bases. Trimming took off 3 bases at V and 5 bases at J, with 13 bases between the two ends. CDR3 length: 14 residues. In germline, CDR1 is MDHEN, CDR2 SYDVKM. CDR3 in amino acids: CASSLPQRGTEAFF. The CDR3 nucleotides read TGTGCCAGCAGTTTGCCCCAGAGGGGGACTGAAGCTTTCTTT.

The chain joins TRBV11-3 to TRBJ2-3; the D is unclear. V gave up 5 bases and J gave up 0 bases, with 6 bases separating them. The germline gives CDR1 SGHNT, CDR2 YENEEA. This CDR3 contains 13 residues. The CDR3: CASSPVSTDTQYF. CDR3 sequence (DNA): TGTGCCAGCAGCCCAGTTAGCACAGATACGCAGTATTTT.

With regard to this clone: A read error may account for a junction end that differs from germline. This chain uses TRBV7-7 with TRBJ2-7; D possibly corresponds to TRBD1 (5 bases). The germline V gene encodes CDR1 SSHAT and CDR2 FNYEAQ (reference sequence). This CDR3 region has 13 residues. For the CDR3, the DNA is TGTGCTAGCAGCTCCTCAGGGTTGGCGGAGCAGTACTTC. It yields the protein CASSSSGLAEQYF.

In this sample, this clone turned up a few times. The rearrangement joins TRBV20-1 to TRBJ1-2; no reliable D call. The CDR3 contains 11 residues. V lost 5 bases, J lost 5 bases, and 9 bases lay in between. Germline CDR1 reads DFQATT; CDR2 reads SNEGSKA (reference sequence). CDR3 nucleotides: TGCAGTGCTCTAGCGGGTTATGGCTACACCTTC. Its translation is CSALAGYGYTF.

V and J are TRBV5-1 and TRBJ2-3, with D tentatively TRBD1 (6 bases). The V end lost 3 bases, the J end lost 5 bases, and 19 bases lay between the germline ends. The germline V gene has CDR1 SGHRS and CDR2 YFSETQ. The CDR3 is 16 amino acids. The CDR3 region is CASSSGPGHQRDTQYF. The CDR3 region has the DNA TGCGCCAGCAGCTCGGGGCCGGGACACCAGAGAGATACGCAGTATTTT.

The chain combines TRBV7-9 with TRBJ1-2, with 7 bases matching TRBD1. The V gene's germline CDR1 is SEHNR and CDR2 FQNEAQ (reference sequence). J was trimmed by 7 bases and V by 3 bases; bases with no gene match: 5. The CDR3 covers 13 residues. The CDR3 here is CASSLGTDTGYTF. The CDR3, as DNA: TGTGCCAGCAGCTTGGGGACAGACACTGGCTACACCTTC.

This chain connects TRBV25-1 to TRBJ2-7; D is undetermined. This CDR3 has 14 residues. Germline values: CDR1 MGHDK, CDR2 SYGVNS. Trimming shortened V by 1 base and J by 1 base, and 8 bases separated the two germline ends. CDR3 nucleotides: TGTGCCAGCAGTGAATCGGGCATATCCTACGAGCAGTACTTC. Its translation is CASSESGISYEQYF.

This clone has a handful of counts. The genes are TRBV29-1 and TRBJ2-7; 8 nucleotides line up with TRBD1. After removal of 5 bases from V and 3 bases from J, the junction contained 6 bases not matched to a gene. This CDR3 has 13 amino acids. Germline assignment: CDR1 SQVTM and CDR2 ANQGSEA. CDR3 coding DNA: TGCAGCGTTTTCTACGGACAGGGCTACGAGCAGTACTTC. Its protein is CSVFYGQGYEQYF.

The rearrangement links TRBV29-1 to TRBJ2-3; tentative D call: TRBD2 (7 bases). The V and J ends lost 8 bases and 4 bases respectively, with 10 bases between them. Germline V CDR1 and CDR2: SQVTM, ANQGSEA. CDR3 length: 11 residues. The CDR3 nucleotides are TGCAGCTGGGGGGGGCCAGATACGCAGTATTTT. Protein: CSWGGPDTQYF.

This chain connects TRBV5-4 to TRBJ2-2, with D unresolved. Trimming removed 2 bases at V and 1 base at J, with 9 bases between. Germline V gene lookup returns CDR1 SGHNT and CDR2 YYREEE (reference sequence). This CDR3 is 15 amino acids long. Here the CDR3 reads CASSLGTGNTGELFF. The CDR3 DNA is TGTGCCAGCAGCTTAGGAACTGGGAACACCGGGGAGCTGTTTTTT. Filled out from reference TRBV5-4 and TRBJ2-2, the complete variable domain reads ETGVTQSPTHLIKTRGQQVTLRCSSQSGHNTVSWYQQALGQGPQFIFQYYREEENGRGNFPPRFSGLQFPNYSSELNVNALELDDSALYLCASSLGTGNTGELFFGEGSRLTVL.

The CDR3 DNA reads as TGTGCCAGCAATCCCTCCATGGACAGGGATGAAGCTTTCTTT. Amino acid sequence: CASNPSMDRDEAFF. The chain carries TRBV6-1 and TRBJ1-1; the match to TRBD1 covers 8 bases. This CDR3 comprises 14 residues. Germline V gene sequence: CDR1 MNHNS, CDR2 SASEGT. J was trimmed by 7 bases and V by 7 bases; bases with no gene match: 11.

This clone was counted a few times. The rearrangement links TRBV27 to TRBJ2-7, with 7 positions matching TRBD1. Germline V CDR1 and CDR2: MNHEY, SMNVEV (reference sequence). This CDR3 has 14 amino acids. The trim removed 2 bases at V and 3 bases at J, leaving 4 bases unmatched. The CDR3 coding sequence is TGTGCCAGCAGTTTAGCTTGGGACAGCTACGAGCAGTACTTC. Protein sequence: CASSLAWDSYEQYF.

This chain uses TRBV5-4 with TRBJ2-7, with TRBD2 identical over 8 bases. CDR1 is SGHNT and CDR2 is YYREEE in the germline V gene (reference sequence). Germline trimming cut 0 bases from V and 2 bases from J; bases unmatched to any gene: 7. This CDR3 comprises 16 residues. Here the CDR3 reads CASSLGASGLTYEQYF. The CDR3 bases are TGTGCCAGCAGCTTGGGGGCTAGCGGGCTTACCTACGAGCAGTACTTC.

The gene calls are TRBV19 and TRBJ2-7, with 8 bases aligning to TRBD1. The V gene end was trimmed by 6 bases and the J gene end by 3 bases; junction bases not matched to a gene: 10. This CDR3 spans 15 amino acids. Germline CDR1 reads LNHDA; CDR2 reads SQIVND (reference sequence). CDR3 residues: CASSPSTGVIYEQYF. The CDR3 nucleotides read TGTGCCAGTAGCCCTTCGACAGGGGTAATCTACGAGCAGTACTTC.

This clone occurred a few times. A much larger clone differs from this one at a single base, so this may be a read error. The V gene is TRBV13, the J gene TRBJ2-1, with 9 bases identical to TRBD1. The CDR3 runs to 17 residues. Germline V gene lookup returns CDR1 PRHDT and CDR2 FYEKMQ (reference sequence). The CDR3 sequence: CPSSGKFDRGVGNEQFF. For the CDR3, the DNA is TGTCCCAGCAGCGGAAAGTTTGACAGGGGGGTCGGGAATGAGCAGTTCTTC.

Details on this clone: Other DNA sequences within the sample encode an identical CDR3. The V gene is TRBV28, the J gene TRBJ2-1, with D unclear. The CDR3 is 12 amino acids. Deletions cut 1 base from V and 7 bases from J, with 5 bases between. In germline, CDR1 is MDHEN, CDR2 SYDVKM. CDR3 nucleotide sequence: TGTGCCAGCAGTTTATCCGGGAATGAGCAGTTCTTC. It specifies CASSLSGNEQFF.

There are a few counts of this clone. The J gene is TRBJ2-6, the V gene TRBV19; D is undetermined. Germline values: CDR1 LNHDA, CDR2 SQIVND (reference sequence). There are 17 residues in the CDR3. With 4 bases removed from V and 4 bases from J, the gap between germline ends came to 17 bases. The CDR3 nucleotides read TGTGCCAGTAGTACGGAGCCTTGGGTATCCGGGGCCAACGTCCTGACTTTC. It yields the protein CASSTEPWVSGANVLTF.

Only a few counts were recorded for this clone. The chain joins TRBV19 to TRBJ2-7; 9 bases are shared with TRBD1. Germline V gene lookup returns CDR1 LNHDA and CDR2 SQIVND (reference sequence). The V segment lost 6 bases and the J segment 7 bases; nucleotides outside the gene matches: 10. The CDR3 extends over 14 amino acids. The CDR3 loop reads CASSGQGSAREQYF. The CDR3 DNA reads as TGTGCCAGTAGCGGACAGGGGAGTGCGCGGGAGCAGTACTTC. Together with reference TRBV19 and TRBJ2-7, the CDR3 gives the full variable domain: DGGITQSPKYLFRKEGQNVTLSCEQNLNHDAMYWYRQDPGQGLRLIYYSQIVNDFQKGDIAEGYSVSREKKESFPLTVTSAQKNPTAFYLCASSGQGSAREQYFGPGTRLTVT.